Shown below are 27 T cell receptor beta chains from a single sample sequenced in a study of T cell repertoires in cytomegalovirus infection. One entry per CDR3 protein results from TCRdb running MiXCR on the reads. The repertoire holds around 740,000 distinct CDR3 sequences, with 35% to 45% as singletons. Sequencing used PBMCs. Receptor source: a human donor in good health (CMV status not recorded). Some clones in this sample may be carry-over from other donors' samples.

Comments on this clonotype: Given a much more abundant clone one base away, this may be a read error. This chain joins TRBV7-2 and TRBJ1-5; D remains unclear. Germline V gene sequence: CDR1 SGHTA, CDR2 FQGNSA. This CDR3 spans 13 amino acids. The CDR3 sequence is CSSSLTTNQPQHF. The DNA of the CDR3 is TGTTCCAGCAGCTTAACTACTAATCAGCCCCAGCATTTT. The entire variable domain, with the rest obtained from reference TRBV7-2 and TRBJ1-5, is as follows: GAGVSQSPSNKVTEKGKDVELRCDPISGHTALYWYRQSLGQGLEFLIYFQGNSAPDKSGLPSDRFSAERTGGSVSTLTIQRTQQEDSAVYLCSSSLTTNQPQHFGDGTRLSIL.

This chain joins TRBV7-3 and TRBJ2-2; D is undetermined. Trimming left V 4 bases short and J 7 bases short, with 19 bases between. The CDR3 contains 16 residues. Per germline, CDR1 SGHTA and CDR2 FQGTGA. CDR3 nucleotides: TGTGCCAGCAGCTCCCTGGGCCTAGGGCTGGGCGGGGAGCTGTTTTTT. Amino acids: CASSSLGLGLGGELFF.

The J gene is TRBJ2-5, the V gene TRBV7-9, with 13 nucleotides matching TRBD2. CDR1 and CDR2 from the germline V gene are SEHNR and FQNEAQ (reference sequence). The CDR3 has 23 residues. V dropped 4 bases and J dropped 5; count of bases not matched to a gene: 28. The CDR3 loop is CASSYSDFKPTSGGVVLRETQYF. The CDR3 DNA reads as TGTGCCAGCAGCTATAGTGACTTCAAACCTACTAGCGGGGGGGTGGTTCTTCGGGAGACCCAGTACTTC. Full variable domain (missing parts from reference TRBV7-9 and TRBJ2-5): DTGVSQNPRHKITKRGQNVTFRCDPISEHNRLYWYRQTLGQGPEFLTYFQNEAQLEKSRLLSDRFSAERPKGSFSTLEIQRTEQGDSAMYLCASSYSDFKPTSGGVVLRETQYFGPGTRLLVL.

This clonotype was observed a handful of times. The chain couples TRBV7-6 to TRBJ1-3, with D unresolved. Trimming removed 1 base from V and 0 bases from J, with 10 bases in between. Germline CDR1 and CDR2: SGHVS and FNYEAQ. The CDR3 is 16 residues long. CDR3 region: CASSLGHAFSGNTIYF. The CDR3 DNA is TGTGCCAGCAGCTTAGGACACGCGTTCTCTGGAAACACCATATATTTT.

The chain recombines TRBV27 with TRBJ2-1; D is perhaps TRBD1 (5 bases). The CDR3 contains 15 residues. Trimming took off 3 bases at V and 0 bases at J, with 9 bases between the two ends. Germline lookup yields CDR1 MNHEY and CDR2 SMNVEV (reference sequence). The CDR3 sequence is CASSLRQTSYNEQFF. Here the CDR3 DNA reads TGTGCCAGCAGTTTGAGACAGACCTCCTACAATGAGCAGTTCTTC.

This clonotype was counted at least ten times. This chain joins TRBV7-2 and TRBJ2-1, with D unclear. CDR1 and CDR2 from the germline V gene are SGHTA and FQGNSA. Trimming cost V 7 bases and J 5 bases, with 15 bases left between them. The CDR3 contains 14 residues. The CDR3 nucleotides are TGTGCCAGCACCAAAAGGAGACGGAACAATGAGCAGTTCTTC. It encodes CASTKRRRNNEQFF. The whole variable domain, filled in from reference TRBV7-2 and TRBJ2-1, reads GAGVSQSPSNKVTEKGKDVELRCDPISGHTALYWYRQSLGQGLEFLIYFQGNSAPDKSGLPSDRFSAERTGGSVSTLTIQRTQQEDSAVYLCASTKRRRNNEQFFGPGTRLTVL.

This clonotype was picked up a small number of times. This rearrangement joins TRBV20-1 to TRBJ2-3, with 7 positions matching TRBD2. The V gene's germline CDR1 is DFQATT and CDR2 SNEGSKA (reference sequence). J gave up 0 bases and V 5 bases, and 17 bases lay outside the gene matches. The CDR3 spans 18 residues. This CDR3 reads CSAELGSGELGSTDTQYF. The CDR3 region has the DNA TGCAGTGCTGAATTGGGAAGCGGGGAACTTGGTAGCACAGATACGCAGTATTTT.

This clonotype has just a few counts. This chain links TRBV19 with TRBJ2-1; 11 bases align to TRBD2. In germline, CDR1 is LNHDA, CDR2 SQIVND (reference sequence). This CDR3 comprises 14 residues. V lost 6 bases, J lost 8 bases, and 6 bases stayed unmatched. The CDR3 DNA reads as TGTGCCAGTAGGGTAGCGGGAGGGATGTATGAGCAGTTCTTC. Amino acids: CASRVAGGMYEQFF.

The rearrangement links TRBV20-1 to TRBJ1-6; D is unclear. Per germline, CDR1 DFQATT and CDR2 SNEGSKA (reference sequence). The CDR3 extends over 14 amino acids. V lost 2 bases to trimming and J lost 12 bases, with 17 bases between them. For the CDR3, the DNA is TGCAGTGCTAGAAAGGATTTAAACAGTGGACCCCTCCACTTT. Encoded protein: CSARKDLNSGPLHF.

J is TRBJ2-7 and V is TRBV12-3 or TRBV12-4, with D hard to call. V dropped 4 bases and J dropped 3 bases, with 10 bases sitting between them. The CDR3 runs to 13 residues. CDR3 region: CASSSADFYEQYF. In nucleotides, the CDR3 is TGTGCCAGCAGTTCCGCTGACTTCTACGAGCAGTACTTC.

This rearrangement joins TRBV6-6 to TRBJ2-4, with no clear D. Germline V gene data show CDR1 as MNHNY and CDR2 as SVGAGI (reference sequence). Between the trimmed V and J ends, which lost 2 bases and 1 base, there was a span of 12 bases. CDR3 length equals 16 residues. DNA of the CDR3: TGTGCCAGCAGTTACGGACCGGGTTCGGCCAAAAACATTCAGTACTTC. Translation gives CASSYGPGSAKNIQYF.

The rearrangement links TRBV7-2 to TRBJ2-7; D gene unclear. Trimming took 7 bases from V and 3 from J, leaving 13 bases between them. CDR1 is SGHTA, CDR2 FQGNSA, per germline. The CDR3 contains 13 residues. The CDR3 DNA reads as TGTGCCAGCACGCGGACCCACAACTACGAGCAGTACTTC. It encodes CASTRTHNYEQYF.

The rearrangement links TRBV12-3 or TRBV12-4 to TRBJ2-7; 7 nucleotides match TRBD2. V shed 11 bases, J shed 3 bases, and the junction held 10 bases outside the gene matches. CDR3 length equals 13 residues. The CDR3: CASQPGGSYEQYF. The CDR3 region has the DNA TGTGCCTCTCAACCCGGGGGGAGCTACGAGCAGTACTTC.

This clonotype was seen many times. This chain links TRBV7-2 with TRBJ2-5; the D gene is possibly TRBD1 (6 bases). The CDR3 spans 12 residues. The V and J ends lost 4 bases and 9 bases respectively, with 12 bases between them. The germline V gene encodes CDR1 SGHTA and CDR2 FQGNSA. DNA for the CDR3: TGTGCCAGCAGCTCACAGGGAGCGGCCCAGTACTTC. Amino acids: CASSSQGAAQYF.

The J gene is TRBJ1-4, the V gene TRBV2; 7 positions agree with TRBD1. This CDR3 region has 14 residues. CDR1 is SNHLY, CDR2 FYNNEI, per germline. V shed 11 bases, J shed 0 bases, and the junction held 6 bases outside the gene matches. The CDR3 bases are TGTGCCTCAACCGGGACAGCAACTAATGAAAAACTGTTTTTT. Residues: CASTGTATNEKLFF.

CDR3 sequence: CASSISRDEQFF. The CDR3 DNA sequence: TGTGCCAGTAGTATCTCCCGAGATGAGCAGTTCTTC. The J gene is TRBJ2-1, the V gene TRBV19, with D uncertain. The germline gives CDR1 LNHDA, CDR2 SQIVND (reference sequence). V gave up 3 bases and J gave up 8 bases, with 8 bases separating them. The CDR3 runs to 12 residues.

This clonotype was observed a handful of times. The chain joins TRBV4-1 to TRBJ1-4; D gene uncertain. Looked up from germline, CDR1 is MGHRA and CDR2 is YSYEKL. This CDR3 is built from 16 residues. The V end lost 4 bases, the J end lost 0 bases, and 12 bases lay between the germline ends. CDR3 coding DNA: TGCGCCAGCAGCCTAATAGAGGGCGCAACTAATGAAAAACTGTTTTTT. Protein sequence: CASSLIEGATNEKLFF.

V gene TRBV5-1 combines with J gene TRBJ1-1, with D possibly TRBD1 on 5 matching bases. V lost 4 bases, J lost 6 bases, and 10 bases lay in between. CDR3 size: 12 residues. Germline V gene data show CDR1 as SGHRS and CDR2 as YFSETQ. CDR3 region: CASSQPGPEAFF. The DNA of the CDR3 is TGCGCCAGCAGCCAACCGGGACCTGAAGCTTTCTTT.

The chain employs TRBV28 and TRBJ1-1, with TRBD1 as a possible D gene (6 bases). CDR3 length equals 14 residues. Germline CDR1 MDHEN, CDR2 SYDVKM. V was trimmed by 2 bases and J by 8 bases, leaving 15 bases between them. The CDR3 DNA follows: TGTGCCAGCAGTTTAGTGAGGGGGACTGGAGAAGCTTTCTTT. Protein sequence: CASSLVRGTGEAFF.

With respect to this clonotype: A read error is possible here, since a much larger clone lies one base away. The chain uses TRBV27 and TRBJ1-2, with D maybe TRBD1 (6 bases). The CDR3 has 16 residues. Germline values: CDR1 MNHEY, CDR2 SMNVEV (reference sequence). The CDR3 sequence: CASSLSQETGPRGYNF. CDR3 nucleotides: TGTGCCAGCAGTTTATCCCAGGAAACAGGGCCCCGAGGCTACAACTTC.

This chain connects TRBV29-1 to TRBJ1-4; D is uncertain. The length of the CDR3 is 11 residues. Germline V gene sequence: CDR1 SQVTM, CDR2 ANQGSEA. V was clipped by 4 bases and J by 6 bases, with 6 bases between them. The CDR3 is CSVGMDEKLFF. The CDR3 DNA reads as TGCAGCGTTGGAATGGATGAAAAACTGTTTTTT. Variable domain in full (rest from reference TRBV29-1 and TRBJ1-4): SAVISQKPSRDICQRGTSLTIQCQVDSQVTMMFWYRQQPGQSLTLIATANQGSEATYESGFVIDKFPISRPNLTFSTLTVSNMSPEDSSIYLCSVGMDEKLFFGSGTQLSVL.

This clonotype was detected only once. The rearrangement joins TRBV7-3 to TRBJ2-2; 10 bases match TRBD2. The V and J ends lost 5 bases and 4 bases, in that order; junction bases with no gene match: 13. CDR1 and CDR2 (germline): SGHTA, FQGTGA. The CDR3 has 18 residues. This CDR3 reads CASSPRASGGRGTGELFF. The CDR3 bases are TGTGCCAGCAGCCCCCGGGCTAGCGGGGGCCGGGGCACCGGGGAGCTGTTTTTT.

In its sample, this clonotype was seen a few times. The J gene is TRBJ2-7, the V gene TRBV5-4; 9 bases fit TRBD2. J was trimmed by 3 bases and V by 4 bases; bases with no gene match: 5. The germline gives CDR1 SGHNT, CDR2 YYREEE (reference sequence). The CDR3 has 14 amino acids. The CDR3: CASSGGTSNYEQYF. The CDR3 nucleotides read TGTGCCAGCAGCGGCGGGACTAGCAACTACGAGCAGTACTTC.

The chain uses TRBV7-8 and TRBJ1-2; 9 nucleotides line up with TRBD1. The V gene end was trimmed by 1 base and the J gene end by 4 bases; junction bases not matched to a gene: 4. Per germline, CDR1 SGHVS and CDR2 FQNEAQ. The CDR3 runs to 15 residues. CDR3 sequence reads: CASSLGTGASYGYTF. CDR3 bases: TGTGCCAGCAGCTTAGGGACAGGGGCGAGCTATGGCTACACCTTC.

This CDR3 reads CASGRDLSTGELFF. CDR3 nucleotides: TGTGCTAGTGGAAGGGACTTATCCACCGGGGAGCTGTTTTTT. J is TRBJ2-2 and V is TRBV12-5; TRBD2 is a possible D gene (6 bases). V was clipped by 6 bases and J by 4 bases, with 12 bases between them. Germline CDR1 LGHNT, CDR2 FRNRAP. The CDR3 loop spans 14 amino acids.

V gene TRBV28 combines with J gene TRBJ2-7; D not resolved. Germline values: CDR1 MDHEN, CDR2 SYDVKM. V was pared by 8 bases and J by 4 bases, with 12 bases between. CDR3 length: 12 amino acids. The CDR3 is CASGVVGYEQYF. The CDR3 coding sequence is TGTGCCAGCGGGGTTGTGGGTTACGAGCAGTACTTC.

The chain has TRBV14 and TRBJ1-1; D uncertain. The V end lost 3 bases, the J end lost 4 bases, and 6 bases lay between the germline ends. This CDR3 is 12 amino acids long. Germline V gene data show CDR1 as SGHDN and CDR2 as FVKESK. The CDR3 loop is CASSHLGTEAFF. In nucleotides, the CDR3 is TGTGCCAGCAGCCACCTGGGCACTGAAGCTTTCTTT.